This T cell receptor beta chain derives from a study of shared clonotypes between healthy human individuals. CDR3 size: 15 residues. V gave up 2 bases and J gave up 8 bases; unmatched junction bases: 7. Germline CDR1 and CDR2: WNHNN and SYGVQD (reference sequence). Clones were sequenced by immunoSEQ multiplex PCR, and TCRdb holds only the in-frame ones, with some missing. The table lists about 980,000 clones, 70% to 85% of them singletons. The receptor comes from a man aged 18 to 29 in good health. The chain has TRBV10-1 and TRBJ2-1, with TRBD1 identical over 9 bases. Source material: memory CD4+ T cells sorted from blood. The subset was: CD45RA-negative fraction. The CDR3 sequence is CASSEQLGTGYEQFF. DNA of the CDR3: TGCGCCAGCAGTGAGCAGCTGGGGACAGGGTATGAGCAGTTCTTC.